The source of this T cell receptor beta chain is a study of T cell repertoires in cytomegalovirus infection. At the level of the study: A matching HLA type, together with CMV infection, was signaled by public TCR beta signatures. Points from the study as a whole: Cumulative public TCR beta family frequency identified CMV carriers with the relevant HLA.

One entry per CDR3 protein, called by TCRdb with MiXCR from the reads. The sample contains 150,000 to 200,000 distinct CDR3 sequences, 28% of which appear only once. The ends lost 4 bases at V and 5 bases at J; junction bases unmatched: 6. CDR3 size: 14 residues. Per the germline V gene, CDR1 is SGHTA and CDR2 is FQGNSA. This clonotype has just a few counts. Its antigen is not known. The sequencing sample was made of PBMCs. This TCR came from a human donor in good health (CMV status not recorded). Some clones in this sample may be carry-over from other donors' samples. The chain uses TRBV7-2 and TRBJ2-5; 8 nucleotides agree with TRBD1. As DNA, the CDR3 is TGTGCCAGCAGCTCGGGACAGGCCTCGGAGACCCAGTACTTC. Amino acid sequence: CASSSGQASETQYF.